One sample yielded the 31 T cell receptor beta chains listed below, sequenced in a study of molecular identifiers for immune sequencing clone quantification. Via MiXCR, TCRdb re-called the PCR reads, giving one row per CDR3 protein. This table holds 400,000 to 600,000 distinct CDR3 sequences, 25% found once. The sequencing sample was made of naive CD8+ T cells from blood, with Jurkat cell RNA spiked in. Sample subset: FACS-sorted CD8+CD4-CCR7+CD45RA+ naive T cells. These receptors all come from a human donor in good health. Some libraries in this study had Jurkat cell RNA spiked in.

As for this clonotype: This may be a read error: a much more frequent sequence differs by one nucleotide. The chain couples TRBV6-5 to TRBJ2-2; no reliable D call. Germline V CDR1 and CDR2: MNHEY, SVGAGI. The CDR3 sequence is 16 residues long. V gave up 0 bases and J gave up 0 bases, with 8 bases separating them. Here the CDR3 reads CASSYSIRTNTGELFF. The CDR3 DNA reads as TGTGCCAGCAGTTACTCGATCCGAACGAACACCGGGGAGCTGTTTTTT.

Only a few counts were recorded for this clonotype. This rearrangement joins TRBV6-2 or TRBV6-3 to TRBJ2-1; TRBD2 agrees at 8 bases. Germline V gene data show CDR1 as MNHEY and CDR2 as SVGEGT. After removal of 6 bases from V and 3 bases from J, the junction contained 4 bases not matched to a gene. CDR3 length: 14 amino acids. The CDR3 loop is CASSAGGHYNEQFF. DNA of the CDR3: TGTGCCAGCAGCGCGGGGGGCCACTACAATGAGCAGTTCTTC.

This clonotype has just a few counts. This chain joins TRBV5-1 and TRBJ2-7, with D unclear. The CDR3 is 13 residues long. Germline lookup yields CDR1 SGHRS and CDR2 YFSETQ. Between the trimmed V and J ends, which lost 4 bases and 2 bases, there was a span of 10 bases. CDR3 sequence reads: CASSTTSAYEQYF. The CDR3 DNA sequence: TGCGCCAGCAGCACGACCTCAGCCTACGAGCAGTACTTC.

On this clonotype itself: Its ends do not fully match the called genes, so a read error is possible. This chain links TRBV19 with TRBJ2-5, with unresolved D. The CDR3 is made up of 14 amino acids. The germline CDR1 and CDR2 sequences are LNHDA and SQIVND (reference sequence). DNA of the CDR3: TGTGCCGGTAGTATTGGAGTATCCTTAGAGACCCAGTACTTC. Protein: CAGSIGVSLETQYF.

This clonotype came up a few times. The chain combines TRBV6-5 with TRBJ2-5; TRBD1 agrees at 7 bases. V gave up 7 bases and J gave up 5 bases; unmatched junction bases: 16. Germline-derived CDR1 and CDR2 are MNHEY and SVGAGI. This CDR3 is 16 amino acids long. The CDR3 DNA follows: TGTGCCAGCACCCCAATTAATGGACAGGCCCTCGAGACCCAGTACTTC. Translated, it gives CASTPINGQALETQYF.

The rearrangement joins TRBV20-1 to TRBJ2-2; possible D gene TRBD2, 7 bases. Between the trimmed V and J ends, which lost 1 base and 5 bases, there was a span of 14 bases. CDR1 is DFQATT, CDR2 SNEGSKA, per germline (reference sequence). This CDR3 region has 15 residues. CDR3 sequence: CSARVGGAATGELFF. CDR3 DNA: TGCAGTGCTAGAGTGGGGGGGGCGGCTACCGGGGAGCTGTTTTTT.

This clonotype was counted ten times or more. The genes are TRBV14 and TRBJ2-3; D might be TRBD1 or TRBD2, each matching 5 bases. V shed 3 bases and J shed 2 bases, with 21 bases lying between them. The CDR3 runs to 18 residues. CDR1 and CDR2 from the germline V gene are SGHDN and FVKESK. The chain's CDR3 is CASSQLFGRDGFTDTQYF. In nucleotides, the CDR3 is TGTGCCAGCAGCCAGCTCTTTGGTCGGGACGGATTCACAGATACGCAGTATTTT.

The chain joins TRBV15 to TRBJ2-7, with TRBD2 as a possible D gene (5 bases). There are 12 residues in the CDR3. Germline V gene data show CDR1 as LNHNV and CDR2 as YYDKDF (reference sequence). V shed 5 bases and J shed 6 bases, with 11 bases lying between them. CDR3 in DNA: TGTGCCACCAGCGAACTAGGAGGCGAGCAGTACTTC. This gives the protein CATSELGGEQYF.

Remarks on this clonotype: Germline and junction disagree at one end, which may indicate a read error. DNA for the CDR3: TGCGCCCGCCGCCAAATTGACGGAGATGGCTACCCCTTC. Its translation is CARRQIDGDGYPF. This chain connects TRBV4-1 to TRBJ1-2, with D uncertain. The CDR3 consists of 13 residues. Germline CDR1 and CDR2: MGHRA and YSYEKL.

The chain combines TRBV29-1 with TRBJ2-2; no definite D call. Per germline, CDR1 SQVTM and CDR2 ANQGSEA. The CDR3 spans 16 residues. V gave up 0 bases and J gave up 7 bases, with 18 bases separating them. CDR3 nucleotides: TGCAGCGTTGAAGATGCGTCACCTATGACGAGCGGGGAGCTGTTTTTT. Protein sequence: CSVEDASPMTSGELFF.

In its sample, this clonotype was seen a few times. No conserved phenylalanine or tryptophan ends this CDR3, so it is likely a read error. This chain connects TRBV27 to TRBJ2-7; D is ambiguous. From germline, CDR1 is MNHEY and CDR2 SMNVEV (reference sequence). The CDR3 spans 13 residues. The germline V and J ends were trimmed by 3 bases and 2 bases, with 8 bases remaining between them. CDR3 nucleotides: TGTGCCAGCAGTTTCGCCGCTACCTACGAGCAGTACCTC. Protein: CASSFAATYEQYL.

This clonotype was counted many times. This chain joins TRBV29-1 and TRBJ2-3; unclear D gene. In germline, CDR1 is SQVTM, CDR2 ANQGSEA. Trimming took 0 bases from V and 5 from J, leaving 15 bases between them. The CDR3 runs 15 residues. The CDR3 sequence is CSVEDDLTRKDTQYF. Written as DNA, the CDR3 is TGCAGCGTTGAAGACGACCTAACTCGGAAAGATACGCAGTATTTT.

This clonotype was counted at least ten times. The chain links TRBV12-3 or TRBV12-4 to TRBJ2-3; no clear D. Trimming took 1 base from V and 1 from J, leaving 12 bases between them. The CDR3 spans 16 residues. The chain's CDR3 is CASSLDPPHRTDTQYF. DNA of the CDR3: TGTGCCAGCAGTTTAGACCCTCCTCACCGCACAGATACGCAGTATTTT.

This clonotype appeared many times. V gene TRBV29-1 combines with J gene TRBJ2-1; unclear D gene. The germline V gene encodes CDR1 SQVTM and CDR2 ANQGSEA. Trimming took off 6 bases at V and 6 bases at J, with 9 bases between the two ends. The CDR3 has 11 residues. CDR3 loop: CSVLLGNEQFF. CDR3 bases: TGCAGCGTCCTCCTCGGCAATGAGCAGTTCTTC.

The chain is built from TRBV6-6 and TRBJ2-1; 13 bases match TRBD2. V lost 4 bases and J lost 8; bases outside the gene matches: 14. The CDR3 contains 18 residues. Germline CDR1 is MNHNY and CDR2 is SVGAGI (reference sequence). The CDR3 DNA reads TGTGCCAGCAGTTTAGGGGAGGGACTAGCGGGAATTGGAGATGAGCAGTTCTTC. Translated, it gives CASSLGEGLAGIGDEQFF.

The genes are TRBV6-1 and TRBJ2-1; D is uncertain. The CDR3 totals 15 residues. Trimming removed 6 bases at V and 6 bases at J, with 18 bases between. Looked up from germline, CDR1 is MNHNS and CDR2 is SASEGT. CDR3 nucleotide sequence: TGTGCCAGCAGCCCGAGTAAGATAGTGGTCAATGAGCAGTTCTTC. It encodes CASSPSKIVVNEQFF.

This clonotype was recorded at least ten times. The gene calls are TRBV12-5 and TRBJ1-1, with 10 bases that match TRBD1. This CDR3 is 17 amino acids long. The junction had 7 bases not matched to a gene; V was cut back by 0 bases and J by 3 bases. CDR1 and CDR2 (germline): LGHNT, FRNRAP. The CDR3 nucleotides read TGTGCTAGTGGTTTGGTCCGAGACAGGGGGCAGGACACTGAAGCTTTCTTT. Translation gives CASGLVRDRGQDTEAFF.

This clonotype was seen many times. This chain connects TRBV19 to TRBJ2-3; 11 bases are a match to TRBD2. Germline CDR1 reads LNHDA; CDR2 reads SQIVND (reference sequence). V was clipped by 4 bases and J by 1 base; unmatched bases: 4. This CDR3 comprises 16 residues. CDR3 in DNA: TGTGCCAGTAGTAACCTAGCGGGAGGAGGCACAGATACGCAGTATTTT. As protein: CASSNLAGGGTDTQYF.

This clonotype was found a few times. The rearrangement links TRBV27 to TRBJ2-7; no reliable D call. Per the germline V gene, CDR1 is MNHEY and CDR2 is SMNVEV (reference sequence). There are 11 residues in the CDR3. Trimming stripped 5 bases from V and 3 bases from J, with 5 bases between. The chain's CDR3 is CASSNRYEQYF. The CDR3, as DNA: TGTGCCAGCAGTAATCGCTACGAGCAGTACTTC.

Remarks on this clonotype: One end of the junction varies from germline; a read error may be responsible. V is TRBV13 and J is TRBJ2-6; the D gene is possibly TRBD1 (5 bases). This CDR3 region has 15 residues. The germline gives CDR1 PRHDT, CDR2 FYEKMQ (reference sequence). CDR3 coding DNA: TGTGCCAGCAGCTTAGGCGCCTCTGGGGCCTACGTCCTGACTTTC. It encodes CASSLGASGAYVLTF.

A remark on this clonotype: A much more abundant neighbour one base away suggests this may be a read error. The chain couples TRBV5-1 to TRBJ2-7, with 8 bases matching TRBD1. This CDR3 has 13 amino acids. CDR1 and CDR2 from the germline V gene are SGHRS and YFSETQ. The CDR3 sequence: CVSSLDRDYEQYF. As DNA, the CDR3 is TGCGTCAGCAGCTTGGACAGGGACTACGAGCAGTACTTC.

J is TRBJ2-7 and V is TRBV5-1, with D unresolved. The CDR3 contains 13 residues. The germline V gene has CDR1 SGHRS and CDR2 YFSETQ. Trimming left V 2 bases short and J 2 bases short, with 8 bases between. In nucleotides, the CDR3 is TGCGCCAGCAGCTTTAACGGCGCCTACGAGCAGTACTTC. As protein: CASSFNGAYEQYF.

The genes are TRBV7-6 and TRBJ1-1; D is possibly TRBD1 (5 bases). This CDR3 region has 16 residues. V was clipped by 1 base and J by 1 base, with 13 bases between them. From germline, CDR1 is SGHVS and CDR2 FNYEAQ. The CDR3, as DNA: TGTGCCAGCAGCTTAGGGTCCAGGGCGGCGAACACTGAAGCTTTCTTT. Translation: CASSLGSRAANTEAFF.

On this clonotype: This may arise from a read error, as a much more abundant clone is one base away. The rearrangement joins TRBV28 to TRBJ1-5; D perhaps matches TRBD1 (5 bases). CDR1 is MDHEN, CDR2 SYDVKM, per germline. Trimming removed 6 bases at V and 2 bases at J, with 14 bases between. This CDR3 comprises 15 residues. CDR3 region: CASRWDGNGNQPQHF. Here the CDR3 DNA reads TGTGCCAGCAGGTGGGACGGGAACGGCAATCAGCCCCAGCATTTT.

Comments on this clonotype: Relative to the germline gene, one junction end is altered; a read error may explain this. The chain has TRBV7-9 and TRBJ2-1; D is possibly TRBD1 (5 bases). The CDR3 is made up of 15 amino acids. Germline CDR1 SEHNR, CDR2 FQNEAQ (reference sequence). CDR3 coding DNA: TGTGCCAGCACCTCCGGTCAGGGTGCCTACAATGAGCAGTCCTTC. Amino acid sequence: CASTSGQGAYNEQSF.

Worth noting for this clonotype: Since a much larger clone is just one base distant, this may be a read error. The rearrangement links TRBV7-2 to TRBJ1-1, with 7 bases identical to TRBD1. CDR1 SGHTA and CDR2 FQGNSA come from the germline V gene. This CDR3 contains 13 residues. The chain's CDR3 is CASSVTGVTEASF. The CDR3 DNA is TGTGCCAGCAGCGTCACAGGGGTGACTGAAGCTTCCTTT.

The chain is built from TRBV7-9 and TRBJ1-2; D is unclear. The CDR3 length is 13 residues. V was pared by 5 bases and J by 5 bases, with 12 bases between. The V gene's germline CDR1 is SEHNR and CDR2 FQNEAQ (reference sequence). CDR3 protein: CASSPVLPYGYTF. Here the CDR3 DNA reads TGTGCCAGCAGCCCAGTCCTGCCGTATGGCTACACCTTC. Full variable domain (outside the CDR3, taken from reference TRBV7-9 and TRBJ1-2): DTGVSQNPRHKITKRGQNVTFRCDPISEHNRLYWYRQTLGQGPEFLTYFQNEAQLEKSRLLSDRFSAERPKGSFSTLEIQRTEQGDSAMYLCASSPVLPYGYTFGSGTRLTVV.

This clonotype was seen at least ten times. This sequence joins TRBV13 and TRBJ1-2; D gene uncertain. CDR1 is PRHDT and CDR2 is FYEKMQ in the germline V gene (reference sequence). The CDR3 runs 15 residues. Trimming removed 4 bases at V and 1 base at J, with 13 bases between. The CDR3 region has the DNA TGTGCCAGCAGCTCGGACTCGGTCCTTAACTATGGCTACACCTTC. Encoded protein: CASSSDSVLNYGYTF.

The V and J genes are TRBV10-3 and TRBJ1-1; D is possibly TRBD1 (5 bases). The CDR3 is 14 residues long. The germline V and J ends were trimmed by 2 bases and 7 bases, with 14 bases remaining between them. The germline gives CDR1 ENHRY, CDR2 SYGVKD. CDR3 residues: CAISEQGTGLEAFF. CDR3 bases: TGTGCCATCAGTGAGCAGGGAACGGGGCTTGAAGCTTTCTTT.

Notes on this clonotype: A much larger clone differs from this one at a single base, so this may be a read error. This chain connects TRBV20-1 to TRBJ2-3, with D unclear. Trimming took off 3 bases at V and 10 bases at J, with 29 bases between the two ends. Germline CDR1 is DFQATT and CDR2 is SNEGSKA (reference sequence). This CDR3 spans 17 amino acids. CDR3 nucleotide sequence: TGCAGTGCTAGTGGCTTTTATGGCGATGTCCCCCCGTTCGCGCAGTATTTT. Protein product: CSASGFYGDVPPFAQYF.

A note on this clonotype: One end of the junction varies from germline; a read error may be responsible. V is TRBV20-1 and J is TRBJ2-2; TRBD1 matches 8 bases. The CDR3 runs to 13 residues. CDR1 is DFQATT, CDR2 SNEGSKA, per germline (reference sequence). CDR3 DNA: TGCAGTGCTATACAGGGGGACACCGGGGAGCTGCTTTTT. Protein: CSAIQGDTGELLF.